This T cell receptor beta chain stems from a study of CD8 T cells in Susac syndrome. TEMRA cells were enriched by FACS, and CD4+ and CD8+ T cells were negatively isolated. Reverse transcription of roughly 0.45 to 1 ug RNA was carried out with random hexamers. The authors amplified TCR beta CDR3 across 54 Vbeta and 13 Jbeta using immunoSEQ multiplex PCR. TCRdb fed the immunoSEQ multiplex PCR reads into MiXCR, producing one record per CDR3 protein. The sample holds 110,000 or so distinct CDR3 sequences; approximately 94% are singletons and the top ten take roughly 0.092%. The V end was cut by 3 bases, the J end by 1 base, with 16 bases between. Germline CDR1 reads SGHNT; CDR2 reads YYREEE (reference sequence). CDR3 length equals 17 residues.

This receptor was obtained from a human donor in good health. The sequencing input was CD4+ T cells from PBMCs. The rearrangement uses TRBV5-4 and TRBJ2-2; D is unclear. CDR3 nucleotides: TGTGCCAGCAGCTCCGCACCCGGGCTTCAGAACACCGGGGAGCTGTTTTTT. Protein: CASSSAPGLQNTGELFF.